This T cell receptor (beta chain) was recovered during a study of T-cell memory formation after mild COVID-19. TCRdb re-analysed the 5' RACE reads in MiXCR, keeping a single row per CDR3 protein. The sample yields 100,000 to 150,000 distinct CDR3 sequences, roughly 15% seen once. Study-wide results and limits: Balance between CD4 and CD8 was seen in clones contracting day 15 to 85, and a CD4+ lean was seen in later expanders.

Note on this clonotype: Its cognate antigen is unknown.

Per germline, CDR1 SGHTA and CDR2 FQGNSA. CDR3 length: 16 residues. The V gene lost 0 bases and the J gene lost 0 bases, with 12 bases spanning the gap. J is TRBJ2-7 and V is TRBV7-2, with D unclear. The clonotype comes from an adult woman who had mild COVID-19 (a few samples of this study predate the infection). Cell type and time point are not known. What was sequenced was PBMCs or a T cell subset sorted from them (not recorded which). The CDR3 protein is CASSLAGSRPSYEQYF. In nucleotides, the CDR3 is TGTGCCAGCAGCTTAGCCGGGTCGCGACCCTCCTACGAGCAGTACTTC.